This TCR beta chain was captured in a study of blood T cell repertoires in COVID-19. Whole-study context: Italy, Spain and the United States were the sources of the convalescent and acute COVID-19 samples. PBMCs, B-cell-depleted T cells, or T cells were the source of the cDNA or gDNA that made up the material.

Per the original data handling: Using reference gene primer amplification, nucleated cell counts were estimated. Here immunoSEQ multiplex PCR was the method, and the copy in TCRdb shows in-frame clones only, minus some. The V and J calls and clone size are taken from that table; D and trimming were inferred from the DNA. The sample shows approximately 85,000 clones, about 92% of them seen only once. V lost 6 bases, J lost 7 bases, and 8 bases stayed unmatched. This CDR3 is built from 13 residues. Germline V gene lookup returns CDR1 MDHEN and CDR2 SYDVKM. The sample comprised peripheral blood. The chain has TRBV28 and TRBJ2-5, with TRBD2 identical over 7 bases. The TCR comes from an older woman with active COVID-19. The CDR3 loop reads CASRTIAGGTQYF. The CDR3 DNA reads as TGTGCCAGCAGGACAATAGCGGGTGGGACCCAGTACTTC.